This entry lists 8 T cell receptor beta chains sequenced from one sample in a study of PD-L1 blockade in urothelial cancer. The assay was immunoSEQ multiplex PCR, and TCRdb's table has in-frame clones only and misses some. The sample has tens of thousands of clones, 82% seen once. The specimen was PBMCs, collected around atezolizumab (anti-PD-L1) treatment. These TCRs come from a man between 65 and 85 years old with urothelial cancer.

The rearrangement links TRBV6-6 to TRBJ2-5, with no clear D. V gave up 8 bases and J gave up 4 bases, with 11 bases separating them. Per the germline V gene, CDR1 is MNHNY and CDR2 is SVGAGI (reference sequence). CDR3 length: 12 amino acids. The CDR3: CASVGYGETQYF. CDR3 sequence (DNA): TGTGCCAGCGTCGGTTACGGAGAGACCCAGTACTTC.

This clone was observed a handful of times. The CDR3, as DNA: TGCGCCAGCAGCTTCGACAGGGTCGACTATGGCTACACCTTC. Its protein is CASSFDRVDYGYTF. This chain links TRBV5-1 with TRBJ1-2, with 7 bases fitting TRBD1. Looked up from germline, CDR1 is SGHRS and CDR2 is YFSETQ. Losses at the gene ends were 2 bases for V and 3 bases for J; bases not matched to a gene: 4. The CDR3 extends over 14 amino acids.

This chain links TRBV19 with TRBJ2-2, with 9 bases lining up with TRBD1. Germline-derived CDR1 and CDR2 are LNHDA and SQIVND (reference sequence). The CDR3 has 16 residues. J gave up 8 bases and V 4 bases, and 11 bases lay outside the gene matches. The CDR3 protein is CASSTSGTGTVGELFF. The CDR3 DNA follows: TGTGCCAGTAGTACCTCCGGGACAGGGACAGTAGGGGAGCTGTTTTTT.

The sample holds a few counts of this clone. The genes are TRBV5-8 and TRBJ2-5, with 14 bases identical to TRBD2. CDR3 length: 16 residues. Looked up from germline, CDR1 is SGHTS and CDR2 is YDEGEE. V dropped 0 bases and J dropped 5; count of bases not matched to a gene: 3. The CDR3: CASSLGLAGGPETQYF. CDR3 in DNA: TGTGCCAGCAGCTTGGGACTAGCGGGGGGGCCGGAGACCCAGTACTTC.

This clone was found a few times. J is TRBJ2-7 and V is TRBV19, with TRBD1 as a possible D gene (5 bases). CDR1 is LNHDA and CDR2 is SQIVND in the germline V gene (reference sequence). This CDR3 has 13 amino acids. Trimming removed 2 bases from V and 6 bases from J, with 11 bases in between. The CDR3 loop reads CASSIKGLGEQYF. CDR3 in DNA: TGTGCCAGTAGTATAAAGGGGTTGGGCGAGCAGTACTTC. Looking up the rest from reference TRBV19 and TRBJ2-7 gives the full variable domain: DGGITQSPKYLFRKEGQNVTLSCEQNLNHDAMYWYRQDPGQGLRLIYYSQIVNDFQKGDIAEGYSVSREKKESFPLTVTSAQKNPTAFYLCASSIKGLGEQYFGPGTRLTVT.

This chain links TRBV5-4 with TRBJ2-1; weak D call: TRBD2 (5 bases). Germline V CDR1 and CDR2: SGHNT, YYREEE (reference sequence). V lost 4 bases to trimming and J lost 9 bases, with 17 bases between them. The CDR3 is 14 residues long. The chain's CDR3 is CASSGRGTWGEQFF. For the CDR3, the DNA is TGTGCCAGCAGCGGTCGGGGTACTTGGGGTGAGCAGTTCTTC.

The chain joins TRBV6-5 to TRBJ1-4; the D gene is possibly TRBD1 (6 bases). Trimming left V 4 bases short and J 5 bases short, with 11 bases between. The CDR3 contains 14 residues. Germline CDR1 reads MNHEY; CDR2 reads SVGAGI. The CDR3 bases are TGTGCCAGCAGTTCCGGGACACGGAATGAAAAACTGTTTTTT. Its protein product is CASSSGTRNEKLFF.

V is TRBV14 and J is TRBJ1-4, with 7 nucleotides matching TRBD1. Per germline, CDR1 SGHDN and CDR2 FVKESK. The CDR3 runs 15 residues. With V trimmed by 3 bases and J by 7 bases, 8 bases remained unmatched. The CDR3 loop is CASSQRTGMAEKLFF. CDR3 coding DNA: TGTGCCAGCAGCCAGAGGACAGGAATGGCTGAAAAACTGTTTTTT.